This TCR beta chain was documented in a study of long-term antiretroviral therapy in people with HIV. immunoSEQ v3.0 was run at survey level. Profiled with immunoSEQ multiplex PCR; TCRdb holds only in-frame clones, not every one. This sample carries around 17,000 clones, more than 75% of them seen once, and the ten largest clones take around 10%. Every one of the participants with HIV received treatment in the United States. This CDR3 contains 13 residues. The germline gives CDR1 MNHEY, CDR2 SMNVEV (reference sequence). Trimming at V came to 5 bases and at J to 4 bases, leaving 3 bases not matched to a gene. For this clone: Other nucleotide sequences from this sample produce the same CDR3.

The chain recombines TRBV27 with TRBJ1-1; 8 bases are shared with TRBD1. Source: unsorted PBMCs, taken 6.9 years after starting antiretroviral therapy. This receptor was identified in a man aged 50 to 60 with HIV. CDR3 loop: CASSPTGGTEAFF. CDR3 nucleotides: TGTGCCAGCAGTCCCACAGGGGGCACTGAAGCTTTCTTT.